These T cell receptor beta chains were read from a single sample in a study of CD8 T cells in Susac syndrome. One entry per CDR3 protein results from TCRdb running MiXCR on the immunoSEQ multiplex PCR reads. The repertoire holds about 180,000 distinct CDR3 sequences, with almost 96% as singletons. Sequencing was carried out using CD4+ T cells from PBMCs. These TCRs come from a human donor with multiple sclerosis. CDR3s include the opening cysteine and the closing phenylalanine or tryptophan. Fields, in order: clone size, D gene, J gene, V gene, CDR3 protein, CDR3 DNA. A D gene is named only where the DNA matches it firmly. Expanded clones are given a class, and other clones once, few, many or no size at all.

>-|-|TRBJ2-5|TRBV7-2
CASSLSGGEETQYF
TGTGCCAGCAGCTTATCTGGCGGGGAGGAGACCCAGTACTTC
>-|TRBD1|TRBJ1-1|TRBV6-5
CASSLTGGNTEAFF
TGTGCCAGCAGTTTGACAGGGGGGAACACTGAAGCTTTCTTT
>-|TRBD1|TRBJ2-7|TRBV28
CASSAAGTGFDEQYF
TGTGCCAGCAGTGCAGCCGGGACAGGGTTCGACGAGCAGTACTTC
>-|-|TRBJ2-1|TRBV7-2
CASEKRARVIDEQFF
TGTGCCAGCGAAAAACGGGCCAGGGTGATAGATGAGCAGTTCTTC
>-|TRBD2|TRBJ2-2|TRBV7-2
CASSSPRLAGVITGELFF
TGTGCCAGCAGCTCCCCCAGACTAGCGGGGGTCATCACCGGGGAGCTGTTTTTT
>-|-|TRBJ2-3|TRBV29-1
CSEGTASTDTQYF
TGCAGCGAAGGGACCGCGAGCACAGATACGCAGTATTTT
>-|-|TRBJ2-5|TRBV28
CASSDGTQYF
TGTGCCAGCAGTGATGGAACCCAGTACTTC
>-|-|TRBJ2-2|TRBV11-2
CASSSLFGGKNTGELFF
TGTGCCAGCAGCTCTCTTTTTGGGGGGAAGAACACCGGGGAGCTGTTTTTT
>-|-|TRBJ1-5|TRBV6-5
CASALDQGRDQPQHF
TGTGCCAGCGCTTTAGACCAGGGTAGGGATCAGCCCCAGCATTTT
>-|-|TRBJ2-5|TRBV30
CAWSTGQETQYF
TGTGCCTGGAGTACAGGCCAAGAGACCCAGTACTTC
>-|TRBD1|TRBJ1-2|TRBV15
CATSRVTQGSYGYTF
TGTGCCACCAGCAGAGTAACACAGGGGTCCTATGGCTACACCTTC
>-|TRBD2|TRBJ2-1|TRBV12-3/TRBV12-4
CASSAPSGLTSYNEQFF
TGTGCCAGCAGCGCACCTAGCGGACTAACCTCCTACAATGAGCAGTTCTTC
>-|-|TRBJ1-1|TRBV4-3
CASSQGGGGTEAFF
TGCGCCAGCAGCCAAGGCGGAGGTGGCACTGAAGCTTTCTTT
>-|-|TRBJ1-1|TRBV30
CAWSGVGFTEAFF
TGTGCCTGGAGTGGGGTAGGGTTCACTGAAGCTTTCTTT
>-|-|TRBJ1-2|TRBV29-1
CSVRTESYGYTF
TGCAGCGTCAGGACAGAATCTTATGGCTACACCTTC
>-|TRBD2|TRBJ2-5|TRBV20-1
CSARLAGVPQTQYF
TGCAGTGCACGACTAGCGGGGGTCCCGCAGACCCAGTACTTC
>-|TRBD1|TRBJ2-7|TRBV29-1
CSVRQGTSYEQYF
TGCAGCGTACGACAGGGGACCTCCTACGAGCAGTACTTC
>-|-|TRBJ1-2|TRBV18
CASSPGRGDGYTF
TGTGCCAGCTCACCGGGAAGGGGAGATGGCTACACCTTC
>-|-|TRBJ1-2|TRBV28
CASTALGGYTF
TGTGCCAGCACCGCTCTCGGTGGCTACACCTTC
>-|-|TRBJ1-2|TRBV20-1
CSAKDGYGYTF
TGCAGTGCTAAGGACGGGTATGGCTACACCTTC
>-|-|TRBJ1-5|TRBV15
CATSRDTEHRHPSNQPQHF
TGTGCCACCAGCAGAGATACGGAGCACAGGCATCCCTCCAATCAGCCCCAGCATTTT
>-|TRBD1|TRBJ1-2|TRBV29-1
CSVEEEDRIPNGYTF
TGCAGCGTTGAAGAGGAGGACAGGATTCCCAATGGCTACACCTTC
>-|TRBD2|TRBJ2-7|TRBV5-1
CASSLGLAGPYEQYF
TGCGCCAGCAGCTTGGGGTTAGCGGGGCCCTACGAGCAGTACTTC
>-|-|TRBJ2-3|TRBV16
CASRRQGADTQYF
TGTGCCAGCAGAAGGCAGGGCGCAGATACGCAGTATTTT
>-|-|TRBJ2-7|TRBV4-1
CASSQEPSHDYYEQYF
TGCGCCAGCAGCCAAGAACCTTCCCACGATTACTACGAGCAGTACTTC
>-|-|TRBJ1-3|TRBV23-1
CASSATDFSGNTIYF
TGCGCCAGCAGTGCGACGGATTTCTCTGGAAACACCATATATTTT
>-|TRBD1|TRBJ2-7|TRBV29-1
CSVEDGTATYEQYF
TGCAGCGTTGAAGATGGGACAGCGACCTACGAGCAGTACTTC
>-|-|TRBJ2-3|TRBV30
CAWTDRESTDTQYF
TGTGCCTGGACAGATCGGGAGTCCACAGATACGCAGTATTTT
>-|-|TRBJ2-2|TRBV4-1
CASSQESGQNTGELFF
TGCGCCAGCAGCCAAGAGTCTGGTCAGAACACCGGGGAGCTGTTTTTT
>-|-|TRBJ2-1|TRBV14
CASSLQTLSNEQFF
TGTGCCAGCAGCCTCCAGACTCTTTCCAATGAGCAGTTCTTC
>-|-|TRBJ2-7|TRBV2
CASTRTVYEQYF
TGTGCCAGCACTCGGACAGTTTACGAGCAGTACTTC
>-|-|TRBJ2-3|TRBV29-1
CSVGRGPTDTQYF
TGCAGCGTTGGGCGGGGGCCCACAGATACGCAGTATTTT
>-|-|TRBJ2-3|TRBV5-1
CASSLVKLHSDTQYF
TGCGCCAGCAGCTTGGTAAAACTACACTCAGATACGCAGTATTTT
>once|-|TRBJ1-1|TRBV3-1
CASSQGPRGNTEAFF
TGTGCCAGCAGCCAGGGACCCCGGGGGAACACTGAAGCTTTCTTT
>-|TRBD1|TRBJ1-1|TRBV19
CASSRDRGNTEAFF
TGTGCCAGTAGTAGGGACAGGGGGAACACTGAAGCTTTCTTT
>once|-|TRBJ1-1|TRBV9
CASSVATGSTEAFF
TGTGCCAGCAGCGTAGCTACGGGTAGCACTGAAGCTTTCTTT
>-|-|TRBJ2-2|TRBV12-3/TRBV12-4
CASTLVRAGELFF
TGTGCCAGCACTTTGGTGCGGGCCGGGGAGCTGTTTTTT
>-|-|TRBJ2-5|TRBV7-3
CASSLTGSGETQYF
TGTGCCAGCAGCCTTACAGGGAGTGGAGAGACCCAGTACTTC
>-|-|TRBJ2-7|TRBV3-1
CASSLGLLLYEQYF
TGTGCCAGCAGCCTGGGACTTCTCCTCTACGAGCAGTACTTC
>once|-|TRBJ2-5|TRBV2
CASSKEGSPQETQYF
TGTGCCAGCAGTAAAGAGGGGAGCCCCCAAGAGACCCAGTACTTC
>-|-|TRBJ1-1|TRBV3-1
CASSQSPVAEAFF
TGTGCCAGCAGCCAGTCCCCGGTGGCTGAAGCTTTCTTT
>-|-|TRBJ1-1|TRBV20-1
CSALNTEAFF
TGCAGTGCTCTAAACACTGAAGCTTTCTTT
>-|TRBD1|TRBJ1-5|TRBV30
CAWSEAGGKPQHF
TGTGCCTGGAGTGAGGCAGGGGGCAAGCCCCAGCATTTT
>-|TRBD1|TRBJ2-7|TRBV28
CASSFARGFDEQYF
TGTGCCAGCAGTTTTGCCAGGGGGTTCGACGAGCAGTACTTC
>once|-|TRBJ2-5|TRBV23-1
CASSPTGIEETQYF
TGCGCCAGCAGTCCAACAGGGATAGAAGAGACCCAGTACTTC
>-|-|TRBJ1-2|TRBV20-1
CSARSPTSYGYTF
TGCAGTGCCCGGTCACCAACCTCATATGGCTACACCTTC